These 22 T cell receptor beta chains share one sample of origin, sequenced in a study of blood T cell repertoires in COVID-19. Libraries were prepared by immunoSEQ multiplex PCR; TCRdb keeps only in-frame clonotypes and omits some of them. Seen here are a few hundred thousand clones, around 90% observed once, and the top ten hold approximately 4%. Sample: peripheral blood. The receptors shown here come from a man in his 60s who had recovered from COVID-19.

The CDR3 region is CASSEGLGGTDTQYF. Written as DNA, the CDR3 is TGTGCCAGCAGTGAGGGGTTAGGGGGAACAGATACGCAGTATTTT. This rearrangement joins TRBV6-4 to TRBJ2-3; possibly TRBD1 for D (6 bases). The CDR3 spans 15 residues. With 3 bases removed from V and 3 bases from J, the gap between germline ends came to 13 bases. The germline V gene encodes CDR1 MRHNA and CDR2 SNTAGT.

V is TRBV27 and J is TRBJ1-2; TRBD1 might be the D (6 bases). Trimming shortened V by 3 bases and J by 7 bases, and 18 bases separated the two germline ends. The CDR3 length is 15 residues. Per the germline V gene, CDR1 is MNHEY and CDR2 is SMNVEV (reference sequence). The CDR3 sequence is CASSFGTIGLGGYTF. CDR3 DNA sequence: TGTGCCAGCAGTTTCGGGACAATCGGGCTGGGTGGCTACACCTTC.

This rearrangement joins TRBV7-9 to TRBJ1-1; 7 nucleotides line up with TRBD1. J lost 10 bases, V lost 0 bases, and 11 bases had no gene match. The V gene's germline CDR1 is SEHNR and CDR2 FQNEAQ (reference sequence). This CDR3 is built from 15 residues. The CDR3 sequence: CASSLAGTDSVAAFF. The CDR3 nucleotides are TGTGCCAGCAGCTTAGCCGGGACAGATAGCGTAGCAGCTTTCTTT.

The gene calls are TRBV7-3 and TRBJ1-2; 10 nucleotides align to TRBD1. The CDR3 is made up of 18 amino acids. The germline V gene encodes CDR1 SGHTA and CDR2 FQGTGA. Trimming took 0 bases from V and 6 from J; bases not matched to a gene: 13. The CDR3 reads CASSLTPGTGEYGDGYTF. The CDR3 bases are TGTGCCAGCAGCTTAACCCCCGGGACAGGGGAATACGGGGATGGCTACACCTTC.

The V call is TRBV30, the J call TRBJ2-5; D is possibly TRBD2 (6 bases). This CDR3 has 11 amino acids. Trimming pared 3 bases from V and 4 bases from J, leaving 6 bases between. Germline-derived CDR1 and CDR2 are GTSNPN and SVGIG (reference sequence). CDR3 sequence reads: CAWRGGETQYF. Here the CDR3 DNA reads TGTGCCTGGAGGGGGGGAGAGACCCAGTACTTC.

This chain uses TRBV9 with TRBJ1-2, with no clear D. This CDR3 spans 15 amino acids. Trimming cost V 0 bases and J 4 bases, with 13 bases left between them. Germline assignment: CDR1 SGDLS and CDR2 YYNGEE. Here the CDR3 reads CASSVDGRESYGYTF. In DNA, the CDR3 is TGTGCCAGCAGCGTAGATGGGAGGGAGTCCTATGGCTACACCTTC. Full variable domain (missing parts from reference TRBV9 and TRBJ1-2): DSGVTQTPKHLITATGQRVTLRCSPRSGDLSVYWYQQSLDQGLQFLIQYYNGEERAKGNILERFSAQQFPDLHSELNLSSLELGDSALYFCASSVDGRESYGYTFGSGTRLTVV.

The chain combines TRBV28 with TRBJ1-5; no definite D call. CDR3 length equals 17 residues. Germline V lookup: CDR1 MDHEN, CDR2 SYDVKM. Trimming left V 7 bases short and J 2 bases short, with 21 bases between. The CDR3 DNA sequence: TGTGCCAGCACCAAACTGGCGGGGATTTTTGGCAATCAGCCCCAGCATTTT. It specifies CASTKLAGIFGNQPQHF.

This chain uses TRBV6-4 with TRBJ1-1; unclear D gene. Germline CDR1 and CDR2: MRHNA and SNTAGT. The CDR3 extends over 13 amino acids. V was trimmed by 5 bases and J by 0 bases, leaving 7 bases between them. CDR3 loop: CASSTEMNTEAFF. CDR3 DNA: TGTGCCAGCAGTACGGAGATGAACACTGAAGCTTTCTTT.

J is TRBJ2-7 and V is TRBV3-1 (or the pseudogene TRBV3-2); TRBD2 matches at 8 bases. The CDR3 covers 12 residues. CDR1 and CDR2 (germline): LGHDT, YNNKEL (reference sequence). Unmatched junction bases numbered 8, after V lost 4 bases and J lost 12 bases. Here the CDR3 reads CASSLPGGGSYF. CDR3 bases: TGTGCCAGCAGCCTTCCGGGGGGGGGCTCGTACTTC.

The sample holds one count of this clone. This sequence joins TRBV11-2 and TRBJ2-7; 7 nucleotides agree with TRBD1. The V gene end was trimmed by 3 bases and the J gene end by 6 bases; junction bases not matched to a gene: 11. Germline lookup yields CDR1 SGHAT and CDR2 FQNNGV. This CDR3 has 15 amino acids. CDR3 protein: CASSFNPTSGGEQYF. In DNA, the CDR3 is TGTGCCAGCAGCTTTAACCCGACGTCAGGGGGCGAGCAGTACTTC.

This clone was picked up a small number of times. The rearrangement joins TRBV4-1 to TRBJ2-7; TRBD1 aligns across 8 bases. CDR3 length equals 15 residues. Trimming cost V 1 base and J 2 bases; bases outside gene matches: 4. CDR1 and CDR2 from the germline V gene are MGHRA and YSYEKL. CDR3 coding DNA: TGCGCCAGCAGCCAAGGGGACAGGACCACCTACGAGCAGTACTTC. It yields the protein CASSQGDRTTYEQYF.

The V call is TRBV7-6, the J call TRBJ2-3; 9 bases are shared with TRBD1. Germline CDR1 is SGHVS and CDR2 is FNYEAQ. J was trimmed by 3 bases and V by 5 bases; bases with no gene match: 9. The CDR3 contains 16 residues. CDR3 sequence reads: CASSPRSGQGTDTQYF. CDR3 nucleotide sequence: TGTGCCAGCAGCCCGAGGTCCGGACAGGGGACAGATACGCAGTATTTT.

This chain joins TRBV5-6 and TRBJ2-2, with 7 nucleotides matching TRBD1. This CDR3 region has 15 residues. Germline loops: CDR1 SGHDT, CDR2 YYEEEE. The junction had 9 bases not matched to a gene; V was cut back by 4 bases and J by 6 bases. CDR3 sequence reads: CASSLDRVTAGELFF. Written as DNA, the CDR3 is TGTGCCAGCAGCCTCGACAGGGTTACAGCCGGGGAGCTGTTTTTT.

This clone has only a few counts. This rearrangement joins TRBV7-9 to TRBJ1-2, with 7 nucleotides matching TRBD1. This CDR3 comprises 14 residues. V shed 5 bases and J 4 bases; nucleotides not matched to a gene: 7. CDR1 and CDR2 (germline): SEHNR, FQNEAQ (reference sequence). The CDR3 DNA sequence: TGTGCCAGCAGCCTAGGGGACAGCCTCTATGGCTACACCTTC. Translating gives CASSLGDSLYGYTF. Looking up the rest from reference TRBV7-9 and TRBJ1-2 gives the full variable domain: DTGVSQNPRHKITKRGQNVTFRCDPISEHNRLYWYRQTLGQGPEFLTYFQNEAQLEKSRLLSDRFSAERPKGSFSTLEIQRTEQGDSAMYLCASSLGDSLYGYTFGSGTRLTVV.

The chain couples TRBV29-1 to TRBJ1-4, with D perhaps matching TRBD1 (6 bases). The V end was cut by 6 bases, the J end by 3 bases, with 14 bases between. This CDR3 region has 14 residues. Germline values: CDR1 SQVTM, CDR2 ANQGSEA. The DNA for the CDR3 is TGCAGCGTGACCCAGGGGAAGGCTAATGAAAAACTGTTTTTT. This codes for CSVTQGKANEKLFF.

V is TRBV7-2 and J is TRBJ1-2; unclear D gene. CDR1 is SGHTA and CDR2 is FQGNSA in the germline V gene. This CDR3 is 13 amino acids long. Trimming pared 4 bases from V and 6 bases from J, leaving 12 bases between. The chain's CDR3 is CASSSPGGNGYTF. CDR3 in DNA: TGTGCCAGCAGCTCCCCCGGAGGCAATGGCTACACCTTC.

The genes are TRBV21-1 and TRBJ2-2; the tabulated D call, TRBD2, remains unverified against the DNA. TRBV21-1 is annotated as a pseudogene. This CDR3 has 17 amino acids. Written as DNA, the CDR3 is TGTGCCAGCAGCAGCCCGGGACTAGCGGGCGCCACCGGGGAGCTGTTTTTT. Its protein product is CASSSPGLAGATGELFF.

The J gene is TRBJ2-5, the V gene TRBV7-8; possibly TRBD1 for D (6 bases). Germline V gives CDR1 SGHVS, CDR2 FQNEAQ. V lost 0 bases, J lost 5 bases, and 13 bases lay in between. The CDR3 loop spans 15 amino acids. Here the CDR3 reads CASSLADRPEETQYF. The CDR3 bases are TGTGCCAGCAGCTTAGCGGACAGACCCGAGGAGACCCAGTACTTC.

A few counts support this clone. The genes are TRBV27 and TRBJ1-1, with 10 bases that match TRBD1. This CDR3 contains 14 residues. V was clipped by 3 bases and J by 5 bases; unmatched bases: 3. CDR1 is MNHEY and CDR2 is SMNVEV in the germline V gene (reference sequence). The CDR3 sequence: CASSFGTGETEAFF. The CDR3, as DNA: TGTGCCAGCAGTTTTGGGACAGGGGAAACTGAAGCTTTCTTT.

This clone was counted a few times. V gene TRBV24-1 combines with J gene TRBJ2-5; 7 positions agree with TRBD2. V gave up 3 bases and J gave up 5 bases; unmatched junction bases: 5. The germline V gene has CDR1 KGHDR and CDR2 SFDVKD. This CDR3 has 14 residues. The CDR3 here is CATSDISGEETQYF. CDR3 bases: TGTGCCACCAGTGATATAAGCGGGGAGGAGACCCAGTACTTC.

The CDR3 protein is CASSFRTGGGETQYF. The CDR3 DNA reads as TGTGCCAGCAGCTTCCGGACAGGGGGTGGGGAGACCCAGTACTTC. The chain has TRBV11-3 and TRBJ2-5; 10 positions agree with TRBD1. Germline CDR1 is SGHNT and CDR2 is YENEEA. J was trimmed by 5 bases and V by 3 bases; bases with no gene match: 6. The CDR3 extends over 15 amino acids.

The chain has TRBV28 and TRBJ1-3, with D perhaps TRBD1 (5 bases). V was cut by 6 bases and J by 2 bases, with 11 bases left in between. This CDR3 region has 14 residues. Per germline, CDR1 MDHEN and CDR2 SYDVKM. This chain's CDR3 is CASRTVLPGNTIYF. CDR3 DNA: TGTGCCAGCAGGACAGTACTACCTGGAAACACCATATATTTT.